Following are 14 T cell receptor beta chains from one sample sequenced in a study of CD8+CD57+ T cells in acquired aplastic anemia. The study profiled TCR beta VDJ and CDR3 using genomic DNA as template. TCRdb fed the reads into MiXCR, producing one record per CDR3 protein. This table holds approximately 380,000 distinct CDR3 sequences, 55% to 70% found once. What was sequenced was sorted CD4+, CD8+, or CD8+CD57+ T cells (not recorded which) from PBMCs. All receptors come from a human donor in good health, serving as a control.

Concerning this clonotype: Since the CDR3 does not end with the conserved phenylalanine or tryptophan, this likely comes from a read error. Because the CDR3's place on the DNA is in doubt, the DNA is left out and the CDR3 is given as listed by TCRdb. The chain recombines TRBV9 with TRBJ2-5. Germline-derived CDR1 and CDR2 are SGDLS and YYNGEE. The CDR3 region is 13 residues in length, termini included. CDR3 region: CASSYHGELTYEL.

On this clonotype: Germline and junction disagree at one end, which may indicate a read error. The rearrangement joins TRBV20-1 to TRBJ1-1, with D perhaps TRBD1 (5 bases). The V gene's germline CDR1 is DFQATT and CDR2 SNEGSKA (reference sequence). The CDR3 runs to 13 residues. CDR3 in DNA: TGCAGTGCGCAACCGGGGGTGATCACTAAAGCTTTCTTT. Translated: CSAQPGVITKAFF.

This clonotype has just one count. V and J are TRBV7-2 and TRBJ1-5; D is unclear. This CDR3 is 19 amino acids long. V was trimmed by 11 bases and J by 0 bases, leaving 29 bases between them. CDR1 and CDR2 (germline): SGHTA, FQGNSA. CDR3 in DNA: TGTGCCGCAGCTTGGGTGGCTCTGGAAACACCATATAGCAATCAGCCCCAGCATTTT. Translation: CAAAWVALETPYSNQPQHF.

Notes on this clonotype: One junction end does not reproduce the germline sequence, and a read error may be involved. J is TRBJ2-1 and V is TRBV9; 7 bases fit TRBD2. Per germline, CDR1 SGDLS and CDR2 YYNGEE. The CDR3 loop spans 18 amino acids. The CDR3 sequence is CASSQVLAQQSSDNEQFF. CDR3 DNA sequence: TGTGCCAGCAGCCAGGTACTAGCGCAGCAGAGCTCCGACAATGAGCAGTTCTTC.

V usage is TRBV10-3 and J usage is TRBJ2-7, with 7 positions matching TRBD2. Trimming cost V 0 bases and J 1 base; bases outside gene matches: 3. Germline V CDR1 and CDR2: ENHRY, SYGVKD. The CDR3 runs 15 residues. CDR3 region: CAISESGRVSYEQYF. The CDR3 region has the DNA TGTGCCATCAGTGAGTCGGGGAGGGTATCCTACGAGCAGTACTTC.

The genes are TRBV2 and TRBJ2-1; tentatively, D is TRBD1 (6 bases). Trimming removed 8 bases from V and 2 bases from J, with 10 bases in between. In germline, CDR1 is SNHLY, CDR2 FYNNEI. The CDR3 runs 13 residues. Written as DNA, the CDR3 is TGTGCCAGCCTCGGGACAACCTACAATGAGCAGTTCTTC. This sequence encodes CASLGTTYNEQFF.

This clonotype was counted many times. The chain carries TRBV24-1 and TRBJ2-4, with 8 bases that match TRBD1. This CDR3 spans 14 amino acids. With V trimmed by 3 bases and J by 7 bases, 4 bases remained unmatched. The germline V gene encodes CDR1 KGHDR and CDR2 SFDVKD. The CDR3: CATSDRTGRNIQYF. CDR3 DNA: TGTGCCACCAGTGATAGGACAGGGCGTAACATTCAGTACTTC.

As regards this clonotype: Here the CDR3 omits its conserved ending phenylalanine or tryptophan, so a read error is the likely source. The limits of the CDR3 on the DNA are not certain, so only TCRdb's listed CDR3 is given. The chain couples TRBV20-1 to TRBJ1-6. The CDR3 is 8 residues long, ends included. Germline V lookup: CDR1 DFQATT, CDR2 SNEGSKA (reference sequence). The CDR3 reads CSARSPHA.

Note on this clonotype: The CDR3 ends on some other residue instead of the conserved phenylalanine or tryptophan, so this is likely a read error. Because the CDR3's place on the DNA is in doubt, the DNA is left out and the CDR3 is given as listed by TCRdb. V usage is TRBV7-9 and J usage is TRBJ2-7. Ends included, the CDR3 has 12 residues. The germline gives CDR1 SEHNR, CDR2 FQNEAQ (reference sequence). Here the CDR3 reads CASSPRGYGIHP.

This clonotype showed up many times. The chain recombines TRBV2 with TRBJ2-5; D may be TRBD2 (5 bases). V was cut by 7 bases and J by 3 bases, with 12 bases left in between. Per the germline V gene, CDR1 is SNHLY and CDR2 is FYNNEI. The CDR3 has 13 residues. DNA for the CDR3: TGTGCCAGCATCGGAGGTTCAAAAGAGACCCAGTACTTC. As protein: CASIGGSKETQYF.

V usage is TRBV2 and J usage is TRBJ2-7; TRBD1 agrees at 9 bases. V lost 5 bases, J lost 4 bases, and 3 bases stayed unmatched. Germline V gene data show CDR1 as SNHLY and CDR2 as FYNNEI. The CDR3 sequence is 13 residues long. The CDR3 DNA follows: TGTGCCAGCAGTTGGGACAGGGCTTACGAGCAGTACTTC. This gives the protein CASSWDRAYEQYF. Using reference TRBV2 and TRBJ2-7 for the parts outside the CDR3, the full variable domain is EPEVTQTPSHQVTQMGQEVILRCVPISNHLYFYWYRQILGQKVEFLVSFYNNEISEKSEIFDDQFSVERPDGSNFTLKIRSTKLEDSAMYFCASSWDRAYEQYFGPGTRLTVT.

This CDR3 reads CASSLALPYMGGNTIYF. The CDR3 DNA reads as TGTGCCAGCAGCTTAGCACTACCCTATATGGGCGGAAACACCATATATTTT. The rearrangement joins TRBV9 to TRBJ1-3; D is ambiguous. Germline values: CDR1 SGDLS, CDR2 YYNGEE. The CDR3 consists of 17 residues. Trimming took off 4 bases at V and 4 bases at J, with 21 bases between the two ends.

The chain recombines TRBV5-4 with TRBJ2-3; D not certain. Germline CDR1 reads SGHNT; CDR2 reads YYREEE (reference sequence). This CDR3 spans 15 amino acids. Between the trimmed V and J ends, which lost 7 bases and 2 bases, there was a span of 17 bases. The CDR3 protein is CASDLTKPHTDTQYF. DNA of the CDR3: TGTGCCAGCGACCTGACAAAGCCCCACACAGATACGCAGTATTTT.

The gene calls are TRBV20-1 and TRBJ2-5; D may be TRBD2 (5 bases). Deletions cut 3 bases from V and 8 bases from J, with 16 bases between. The CDR3 has 13 residues. Looked up from germline, CDR1 is DFQATT and CDR2 is SNEGSKA (reference sequence). The CDR3 here is CSARRAGLNTQYF. The CDR3 DNA reads TGCAGTGCTAGGCGGGCCGGATTGAACACCCAGTACTTC.